Listed below are T cell receptor beta chains from one sample, sequenced in a study of tumor and adjacent non-tumor tissue in lung cancer. TCRdb called the multiplex PCR reads again in MiXCR, with one record for every CDR3 protein. The table records roughly 150,000 distinct CDR3 sequences, around 65% of them present only once. The specimen sequenced was lung tumor tissue. The receptors come from a man aged 55 to 69 with small cell lung cancer. The CDR3 runs from the conserved cysteine through the conserved F or W. The order of the fields is D gene, clone size, J gene, V gene, CDR3 DNA, CDR3 protein. D genes are given only for firm matches. A clone size is listed for some rows: how often the clone was seen (once, few, many), or a class if it is expanded.

d_gene: -
abundance: -
j_gene: TRBJ2-3
v_gene: TRBV6-6
CDR3nt: TGTGCCAGCAGTTACATGATGGGAGTAGCCAGGCATACGCAGTATTTT
CDR3aa: CASSYMMGVARHTQYF

d_gene: -
abundance: once
j_gene: TRBJ2-6
v_gene: TRBV12-3/TRBV12-4
CDR3nt: TGTGCCAGCACCCGGGGCCCTGCGCCTGGGACCAACGTCCTGACTTTC
CDR3aa: CASTRGPAPGTNVLTF

d_gene: -
abundance: many
j_gene: TRBJ2-7
v_gene: TRBV11-2
CDR3nt: TGTGCCAGCAGCCTAAGGGGGGGATTGAGCGAGCAGTACTTC
CDR3aa: CASSLRGGLSEQYF

d_gene: TRBD2
abundance: -
j_gene: TRBJ2-1
v_gene: TRBV20-1
CDR3nt: TGTAGTGCTAAGGGGAGGCTAGCGGGAAAGAATGAGCAGTTCTTC
CDR3aa: CSAKGRLAGKNEQFF

d_gene: -
abundance: -
j_gene: TRBJ2-7
v_gene: TRBV11-2
CDR3nt: TGTGCCAGTAGCTTAGATGGCGGGCTGAACTACTTC
CDR3aa: CASSLDGGLNYF

d_gene: -
abundance: few
j_gene: TRBJ2-7
v_gene: TRBV6-1
CDR3nt: TGTGCCAGGGACCGGGACGTAGACGACGAGCAGTACTTC
CDR3aa: CARDRDVDDEQYF

d_gene: -
abundance: few
j_gene: TRBJ2-3
v_gene: TRBV12-3/TRBV12-4
CDR3nt: TGTGCCAGCAGCAAGACTGAAACGCAGTATTTT
CDR3aa: CASSKTETQYF

d_gene: TRBD1
abundance: -
j_gene: TRBJ2-1
v_gene: TRBV28
CDR3nt: TGTGCCAGCAGTTCCCAGACAGGGATCAGCACCTACAATGAGCAGTTCTTC
CDR3aa: CASSSQTGISTYNEQFF

d_gene: TRBD1
abundance: -
j_gene: TRBJ1-2
v_gene: TRBV6-5
CDR3nt: TGTGCCAGCAGACGGACAGGGGAGAAGTATGGCTACACCTTC
CDR3aa: CASRRTGEKYGYTF

d_gene: -
abundance: few
j_gene: TRBJ1-2
v_gene: TRBV6-5
CDR3nt: TGTGCCAGCAGGTCGCTGGGTTCGATATTCATTAACTATGGCTACACCTTC
CDR3aa: CASRSLGSIFINYGYTF

d_gene: TRBD2
abundance: -
j_gene: TRBJ2-1
v_gene: TRBV6-6
CDR3nt: TGTGCCAACAGCTCCCTAGCGGACACAACCTACAATGAGCAGTTCTTC
CDR3aa: CANSSLADTTYNEQFF

d_gene: -
abundance: -
j_gene: TRBJ2-7
v_gene: TRBV4-2
CDR3nt: TGTGCCAGCAGCCAGGGGGAAAGAGACTCCTACGAGCAGTACTTC
CDR3aa: CASSQGERDSYEQYF

d_gene: -
abundance: -
j_gene: TRBJ2-6
v_gene: TRBV6-2/TRBV6-3
CDR3nt: TGTGCCAGCAGTTACTTGAGAGGGGCGCACGAGACCATCCTGACTTTC
CDR3aa: CASSYLRGAHETILTF

d_gene: -
abundance: few
j_gene: TRBJ1-2
v_gene: TRBV4-1
CDR3nt: TGCGCCAGCAGCCTAGGAGGACAAGGGGCGGGTGGTTACACCTTC
CDR3aa: CASSLGGQGAGGYTF

d_gene: -
abundance: -
j_gene: TRBJ2-1
v_gene: TRBV29-1
CDR3nt: TGCAGCGTTGAGGGCGGAAGGGCCCTCAATAATGAGCAGTTCTTC
CDR3aa: CSVEGGRALNNEQFF

d_gene: TRBD1
abundance: many
j_gene: TRBJ1-1
v_gene: TRBV10-3
CDR3nt: TGTGCCATCAGCCCGGGACAGATGAACACTGAAGCTTTCTTT
CDR3aa: CAISPGQMNTEAFF

d_gene: -
abundance: -
j_gene: TRBJ2-7
v_gene: TRBV6-1
CDR3nt: TGTGCCAGCAGTGCGGCGCCAGGTATGCAGCCGGGACAATCCTACGAGCAGTACTTC
CDR3aa: CASSAAPGMQPGQSYEQYF

d_gene: -
abundance: -
j_gene: TRBJ1-1
v_gene: TRBV12-3/TRBV12-4
CDR3nt: TGTGCCAGCAGTCTCGTGGAGAAAGCTTTCTTT
CDR3aa: CASSLVEKAFF

d_gene: TRBD2
abundance: -
j_gene: TRBJ2-1
v_gene: TRBV29-1
CDR3nt: TGCAGCGTTGATCTAGCGGGAGGATCAAATGAGCACTTCTTC
CDR3aa: CSVDLAGGSNEHFF

d_gene: TRBD2
abundance: -
j_gene: TRBJ2-7
v_gene: TRBV4-1
CDR3nt: TGCGCCAGCAGCCCCAGATTAGCGGGAGCCTACGAGCAGTACTTC
CDR3aa: CASSPRLAGAYEQYF

d_gene: -
abundance: -
j_gene: TRBJ2-3
v_gene: TRBV20-1
CDR3nt: TGCAGTGCTAGCTCGTCTTGTGGGACTAGCACAGATACGCAGTATTTT
CDR3aa: CSASSSCGTSTDTQYF

d_gene: -
abundance: few
j_gene: TRBJ2-3
v_gene: TRBV11-3
CDR3nt: TGTGCCAATAGTTTAGTGGTAAACACAGATACGCAGTATTTT
CDR3aa: CANSLVVNTDTQYF

d_gene: -
abundance: -
j_gene: TRBJ2-1
v_gene: TRBV12-3/TRBV12-4
CDR3nt: TGTGCCAGCAGTTTAGTACTCTTGAGGACTACTGACTACAATGAGCAGTTCTTC
CDR3aa: CASSLVLLRTTDYNEQFF

d_gene: -
abundance: -
j_gene: TRBJ1-1
v_gene: TRBV1
CDR3nt: TGCATCAGCAGCCAAGACAGGGTCGGCAACACTGAAGCTTTCTTT
CDR3aa: CISSQDRVGNTEAFF

d_gene: -
abundance: -
j_gene: TRBJ1-5
v_gene: TRBV20-1
CDR3nt: TGCAGTGCTAGAGAAGGTGGCAATCAGCCCCAGCATTTT
CDR3aa: CSAREGGNQPQHF

d_gene: TRBD2
abundance: -
j_gene: TRBJ2-1
v_gene: TRBV29-1
CDR3nt: TGCAGCGTTGATAGAGGCGGGGGGCTCGGGTCACCTCCAGATGAGCAGTTCTTC
CDR3aa: CSVDRGGGLGSPPDEQFF

d_gene: -
abundance: -
j_gene: TRBJ1-6
v_gene: TRBV6-5
CDR3nt: TGTGCCAGCACACCCCAGGGCTATAATTCATCCCTCCACTTT
CDR3aa: CASTPQGYNSSLHF

d_gene: -
abundance: -
j_gene: TRBJ1-1
v_gene: TRBV11-2
CDR3nt: TGTGCCAGCAGCTTAGGATTCGGGAGGAACACTGAGGCTTTCTTT
CDR3aa: CASSLGFGRNTEAFF

d_gene: -
abundance: -
j_gene: TRBJ2-1
v_gene: TRBV5-1
CDR3nt: TGCGCCAGCAGCTTAGGAGCGGGCCTTGCCTCCTACAATGGGCAGTTCTTC
CDR3aa: CASSLGAGLASYNGQFF

d_gene: -
abundance: once
j_gene: TRBJ2-7
v_gene: TRBV20-1
CDR3nt: TGTAGGGCTTATAATCAGTTTTCCTCCTACGAGCAGTATTTC
CDR3aa: CRAYNQFSSYEQYF

d_gene: TRBD1
abundance: -
j_gene: TRBJ1-1
v_gene: TRBV30
CDR3nt: TGTGCCTGGGAAGAGACAGGGGACGACACCGAAGCTTTCTTT
CDR3aa: CAWEETGDDTEAFF

d_gene: -
abundance: -
j_gene: TRBJ1-5
v_gene: TRBV20-1
CDR3nt: TGCAATGCTAGAGAAAACAGCCGCAATCAGCCCCAGCGTTTT
CDR3aa: CNARENSRNQPQRF

d_gene: TRBD1
abundance: -
j_gene: TRBJ2-1
v_gene: TRBV20-1
CDR3nt: TGCAGTGCTACCATACCCGGGACAGGGGATGAGCAGTTCTTC
CDR3aa: CSATIPGTGDEQFF

d_gene: -
abundance: -
j_gene: TRBJ1-2
v_gene: TRBV6-6
CDR3nt: TGTGCCAGCAGAAACGACGATGGCCGGACAGAATATGGCTACACCTTC
CDR3aa: CASRNDDGRTEYGYTF

d_gene: -
abundance: -
j_gene: TRBJ2-7
v_gene: TRBV6-2/TRBV6-3
CDR3nt: TGTGCCAGCAATCGAGGGAGGAAGGAGCAGTACTTC
CDR3aa: CASNRGRKEQYF

d_gene: TRBD2
abundance: -
j_gene: TRBJ2-1
v_gene: TRBV6-6
CDR3nt: TGTGCCAGCAAAATACCGGGGACTAGCCGCGGGAATGAGCGGTTCTTC
CDR3aa: CASKIPGTSRGNERFF

d_gene: -
abundance: once
j_gene: TRBJ2-5
v_gene: TRBV20-1
CDR3nt: TGCAGTGTTAGAGACCCAGGCACCTCCTGGCAAGAGACCCAGTACTTC
CDR3aa: CSVRDPGTSWQETQYF

d_gene: -
abundance: -
j_gene: TRBJ2-3
v_gene: TRBV20-1
CDR3nt: TGCAGTGCTAGAGATCGTAGGGCAGATACGCAGTATTTT
CDR3aa: CSARDRRADTQYF

d_gene: TRBD2
abundance: -
j_gene: TRBJ2-1
v_gene: TRBV11-2
CDR3nt: TGTGCCAGCAACTCAACTAGCGGGAGCGATGAGCAGTTCTTC
CDR3aa: CASNSTSGSDEQFF

d_gene: -
abundance: few
j_gene: TRBJ2-1
v_gene: TRBV5-6
CDR3nt: TGTGCCAGCAGCTTGGGACTATATGAGAACAATGAGCAGTTCTTC
CDR3aa: CASSLGLYENNEQFF

d_gene: TRBD2
abundance: once
j_gene: TRBJ2-3
v_gene: TRBV20-1
CDR3nt: TGCGGTGCTATACTACAACCGGGGACTAGCGCGCAGTATTTT
CDR3aa: CGAILQPGTSAQYF

d_gene: TRBD2
abundance: -
j_gene: TRBJ2-1
v_gene: TRBV11-3
CDR3nt: TGTGCCAGCAGCTCGAGTCTAGCGGGAGGGTCCTACAATGAGCAGTTCTTC
CDR3aa: CASSSSLAGGSYNEQFF

d_gene: -
abundance: -
j_gene: TRBJ1-1
v_gene: TRBV5-4
CDR3nt: TGTGCCAGCAGCCGGGACAATGGGGACACTAAGGCTTTCTTT
CDR3aa: CASSRDNGDTKAFF

d_gene: -
abundance: once
j_gene: TRBJ1-5
v_gene: TRBV6-1
CDR3nt: TGTGCCAGCAGCCTCGACCACCGGGGCAATCAGCCCCAGCATTTT
CDR3aa: CASSLDHRGNQPQHF

d_gene: TRBD2
abundance: -
j_gene: TRBJ2-1
v_gene: TRBV12-3/TRBV12-4
CDR3nt: TGTGCCAGCAGCAGCGGACTAGCGGGAGGGGCGGCCCACAATGAGCAGTTCTTC
CDR3aa: CASSSGLAGGAAHNEQFF